Included here is one T cell receptor (beta chain) sequence, with context. This sample is part of a study of blood T cell repertoires in COVID-19. Study background: The cDNA or gDNA used as material had been derived from T cells, B-cell-depleted T cells, or PBMCs.

V was clipped by 1 base and J by 4 bases, with 11 bases between them. The CDR3 is made up of 14 amino acids. Germline V gives CDR1 LNHNV, CDR2 YYDKDF (reference sequence). This table comes from immunoSEQ multiplex PCR, and its TCRdb copy is limited to in-frame clones, with some not included. The sample has approximately 150,000 clones; around 85% are singletons. This chain joins TRBV15 and TRBJ2-7, with D unclear. This TCR was recovered from a woman in her 40s who had recovered from COVID-19. Material: PBMCs or T cells enriched from blood (not recorded which). The CDR3 protein is CATSRATDGYEQYF. The CDR3 nucleotides read TGTGCCACCAGCAGAGCTACAGATGGATACGAGCAGTACTTC.